The TCR beta chain under discussion was sequenced for a study of blood T cell repertoires in COVID-19. In the study overall: The United States, Italy and Spain provided the acute and convalescent COVID-19 samples.

Germline CDR1 and CDR2: SNHLY and FYNNEI. V was trimmed by 3 bases and J by 0 bases, leaving 18 bases between them. This CDR3 is 18 amino acids long. Original handling: Estimation of nucleated cell counts was performed using reference gene primer amplification. Using immunoSEQ multiplex PCR, the repertoire was profiled, and TCRdb retains in-frame clones only, with some absent. The V and J calls and clone size were taken over from that table, and D and trimming were inferred from the DNA. Among approximately 180,000 clones listed, about 88% were seen once. The sequence was obtained from a man in his forties or fifties with active or convalescent COVID-19. Sequenced input: peripheral blood. The chain combines TRBV2 with TRBJ2-1, with D possibly being TRBD1 (5 bases). The CDR3 coding sequence is TGTGCCAGCAGTGATTACCCCACAGGTATTTTCTCCTACAATGAGCAGTTCTTC. This codes for CASSDYPTGIFSYNEQFF.